Described below is a single T cell receptor (beta chain) sequence and its context. Its antigen is currently unknown. The sample belongs to a study of PD-1 blockade in classical Hodgkin lymphoma. The study, taken as a whole, reports: CD4+ but not CD8+ TCR diversity rose significantly by C4D1.

The method was immunoSEQ multiplex PCR; TCRdb's version includes in-frame clones alone and lacks a portion of them. The sample consists of some 95,000 clones, approximately 90% of them appearing once. The CDR3 has 13 residues. V lost 6 bases and J lost 4, with 12 bases in between. The germline CDR1 and CDR2 sequences are MNHNY and SVGAGI (reference sequence). Time point denoted: cycle 4 day 1 (C4D1), after less than seven weeks of nivolumab. Every patient experienced relapse after autologous stem cell transplantation, and brentuximab vedotin exposure varied. The receptor comes from a human donor with classical Hodgkin lymphoma. V gene TRBV6-6 combines with J gene TRBJ1-2, with D maybe TRBD1 (6 bases). Source: peripheral blood mononuclear cells (PBMCs), taken before the fourth cycle of nivolumab. The CDR3: CASSPRGLYGYTF. For the CDR3, the DNA is TGTGCCAGCAGCCCCAGGGGCCTCTATGGCTACACCTTC.